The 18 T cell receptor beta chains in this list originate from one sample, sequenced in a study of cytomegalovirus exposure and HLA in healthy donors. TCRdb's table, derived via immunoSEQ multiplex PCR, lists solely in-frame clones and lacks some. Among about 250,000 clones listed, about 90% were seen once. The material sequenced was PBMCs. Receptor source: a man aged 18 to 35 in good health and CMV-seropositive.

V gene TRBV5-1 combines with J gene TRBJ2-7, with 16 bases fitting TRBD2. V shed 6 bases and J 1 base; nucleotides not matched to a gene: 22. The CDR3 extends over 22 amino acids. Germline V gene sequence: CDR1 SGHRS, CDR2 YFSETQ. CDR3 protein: CASIPSQPLGTSGRARSYEQYF. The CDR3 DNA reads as TGCGCCAGCATCCCCAGTCAACCCCTCGGGACTAGCGGGAGGGCCAGATCCTACGAGCAGTACTTC.

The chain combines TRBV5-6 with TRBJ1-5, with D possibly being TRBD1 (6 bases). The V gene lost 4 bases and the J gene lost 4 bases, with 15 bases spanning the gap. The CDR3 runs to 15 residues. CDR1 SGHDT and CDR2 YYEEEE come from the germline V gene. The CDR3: CASSPGGHGNQPQHF. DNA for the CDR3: TGTGCCAGCAGCCCGGGGGGGCACGGGAATCAGCCCCAGCATTTT.

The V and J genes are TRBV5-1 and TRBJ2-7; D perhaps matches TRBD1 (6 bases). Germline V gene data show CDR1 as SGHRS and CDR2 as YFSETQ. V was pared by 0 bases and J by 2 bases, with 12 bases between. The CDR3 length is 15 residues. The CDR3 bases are TGCGCCAGCAGCTTGGGGGACACCTTAACCTACGAGCAGTACTTC. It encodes CASSLGDTLTYEQYF.

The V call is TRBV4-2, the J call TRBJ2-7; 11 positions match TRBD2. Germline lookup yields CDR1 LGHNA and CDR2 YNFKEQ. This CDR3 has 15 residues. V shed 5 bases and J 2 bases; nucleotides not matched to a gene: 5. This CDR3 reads CASSNGLAGTYEQYF. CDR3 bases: TGTGCCAGCAGCAACGGACTAGCGGGCACCTACGAGCAGTACTTC.

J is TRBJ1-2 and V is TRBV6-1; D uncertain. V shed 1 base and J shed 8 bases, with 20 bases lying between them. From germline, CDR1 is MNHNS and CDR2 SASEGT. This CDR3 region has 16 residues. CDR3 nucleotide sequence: TGTGCCAGCAGTGAAGGCGTAAGGCTAAGCGTCGGGGGCTACACCTTC. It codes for CASSEGVRLSVGGYTF.

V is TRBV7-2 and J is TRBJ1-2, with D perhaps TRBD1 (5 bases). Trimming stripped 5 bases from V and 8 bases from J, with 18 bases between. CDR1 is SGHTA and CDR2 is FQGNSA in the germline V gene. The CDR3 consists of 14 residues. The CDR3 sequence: CASSRTRLRDGYTF. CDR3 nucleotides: TGTGCCAGCAGCCGCACTCGCTTGCGGGACGGCTACACCTTC.

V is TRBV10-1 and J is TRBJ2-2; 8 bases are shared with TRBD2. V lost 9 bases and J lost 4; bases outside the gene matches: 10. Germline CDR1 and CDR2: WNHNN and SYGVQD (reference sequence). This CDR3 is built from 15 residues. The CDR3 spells CASSPQAGVTGELFF. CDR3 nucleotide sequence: TGCGCCAGTAGCCCGCAAGCGGGAGTCACCGGGGAGCTGTTTTTT.

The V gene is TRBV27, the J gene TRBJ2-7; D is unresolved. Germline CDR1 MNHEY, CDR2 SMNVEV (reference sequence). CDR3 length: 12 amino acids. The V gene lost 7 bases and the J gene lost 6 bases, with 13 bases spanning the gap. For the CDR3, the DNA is TGTGCCAGCATTGGTGTGGAATCCGAGCAGTACTTC. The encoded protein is CASIGVESEQYF.

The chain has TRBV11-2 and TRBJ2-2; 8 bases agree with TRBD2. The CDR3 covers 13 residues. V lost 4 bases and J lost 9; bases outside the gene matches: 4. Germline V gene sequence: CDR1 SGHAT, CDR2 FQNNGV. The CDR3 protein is CASSSGGARELFF. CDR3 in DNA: TGTGCCAGCAGCTCCGGGGGGGCCAGGGAGCTGTTTTTT.

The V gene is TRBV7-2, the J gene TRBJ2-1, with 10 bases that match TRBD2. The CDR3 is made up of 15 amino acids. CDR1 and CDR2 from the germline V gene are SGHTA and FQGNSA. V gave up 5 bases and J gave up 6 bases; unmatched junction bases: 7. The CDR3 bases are TGTGCCAGCAGCCGGGGGGCTAGCGGGAGCAATGAGCAGTTCTTC. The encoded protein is CASSRGASGSNEQFF.

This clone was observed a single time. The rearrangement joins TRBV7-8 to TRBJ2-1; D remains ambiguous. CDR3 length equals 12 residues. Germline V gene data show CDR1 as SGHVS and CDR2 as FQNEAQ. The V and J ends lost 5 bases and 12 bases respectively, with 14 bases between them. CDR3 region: CASSGRLPGQFF. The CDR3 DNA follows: TGTGCCAGCAGCGGGCGACTGCCGGGGCAGTTCTTC.

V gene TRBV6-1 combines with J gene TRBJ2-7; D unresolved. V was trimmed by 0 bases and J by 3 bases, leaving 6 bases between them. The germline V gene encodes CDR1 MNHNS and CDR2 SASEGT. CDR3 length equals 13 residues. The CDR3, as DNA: TGTGCCAGCAGTGAAGCGGCAGGCTACGAGCAGTACTTC. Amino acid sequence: CASSEAAGYEQYF.

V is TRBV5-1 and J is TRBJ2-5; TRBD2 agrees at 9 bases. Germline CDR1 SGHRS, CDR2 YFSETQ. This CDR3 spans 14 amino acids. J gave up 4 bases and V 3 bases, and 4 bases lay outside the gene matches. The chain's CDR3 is CASSSGTSRETQYF. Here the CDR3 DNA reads TGCGCCAGCAGCTCCGGGACTAGCAGAGAGACCCAGTACTTC.

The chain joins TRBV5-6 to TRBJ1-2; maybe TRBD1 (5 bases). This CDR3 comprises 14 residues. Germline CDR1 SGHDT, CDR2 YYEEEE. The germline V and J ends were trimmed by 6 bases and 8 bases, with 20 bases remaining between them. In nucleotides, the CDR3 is TGTGCCAGCATACCAGGGTCGGGGAGCCTCGGCTACACCTTC. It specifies CASIPGSGSLGYTF. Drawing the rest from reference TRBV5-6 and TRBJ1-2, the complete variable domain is DAGVTQSPTHLIKTRGQQVTLRCSPKSGHDTVSWYQQALGQGPQFIFQYYEEEERQRGNFPDRFSGHQFPNYSSELNVNALLLGDSALYLCASIPGSGSLGYTFGSGTRLTVV.

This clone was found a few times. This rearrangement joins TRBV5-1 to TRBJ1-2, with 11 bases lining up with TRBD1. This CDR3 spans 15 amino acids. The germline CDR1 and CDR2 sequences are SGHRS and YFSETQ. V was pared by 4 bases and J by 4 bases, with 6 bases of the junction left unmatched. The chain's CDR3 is CASSVDRGRGYGYTF. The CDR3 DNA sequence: TGCGCCAGCAGCGTGGACAGGGGGCGCGGCTATGGCTACACCTTC.

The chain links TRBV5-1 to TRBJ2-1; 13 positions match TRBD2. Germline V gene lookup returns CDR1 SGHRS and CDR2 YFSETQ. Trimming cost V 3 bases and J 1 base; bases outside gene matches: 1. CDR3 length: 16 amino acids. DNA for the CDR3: TGCGCCAGCAGCTCGGGACTAGCGGGATCCTACAATGAGCAGTTCTTC. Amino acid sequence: CASSSGLAGSYNEQFF.

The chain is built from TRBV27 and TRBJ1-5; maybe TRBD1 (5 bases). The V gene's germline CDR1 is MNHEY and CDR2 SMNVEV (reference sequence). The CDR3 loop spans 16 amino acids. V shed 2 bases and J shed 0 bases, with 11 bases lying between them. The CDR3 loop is CASSLIGTYSNQPQHF. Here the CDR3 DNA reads TGTGCCAGCAGTTTAATCGGGACTTATAGCAATCAGCCCCAGCATTTT.

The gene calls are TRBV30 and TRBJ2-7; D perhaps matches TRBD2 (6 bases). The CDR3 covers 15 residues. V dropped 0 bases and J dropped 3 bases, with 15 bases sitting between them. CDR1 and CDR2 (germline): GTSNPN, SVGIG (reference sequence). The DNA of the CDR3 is TGTGCCTGGAGTGTAGGTAGCGGAATCTACTACGAGCAGTACTTC. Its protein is CAWSVGSGIYYEQYF.